This T cell receptor (beta chain) derives from a study of blood T cell repertoires in COVID-19. The overall study: PBMCs, B-cell-depleted T cells, or T cells provided the cDNA or gDNA that made up the material.

Methods used by the authors: Amplification of reference gene primers provided the estimated nucleated cell counts. The table came from immunoSEQ multiplex PCR; TCRdb's copy has only in-frame clones and leaves some out. V and J calls and clone size come straight from that table; D and trimming were deduced from the DNA. The sample yields hundreds of thousands of clones, over 70% seen once. The CDR3 sequence is 14 residues long. CDR1 is LGHDT, CDR2 YNNKEL, per germline (reference sequence). V was clipped by 3 bases and J by 4 bases, with 13 bases between them. Material: peripheral blood. This sequence joins TRBV3-1 (or the pseudogene TRBV3-2) and TRBJ2-7, with D unresolved. The clonotype was recovered from a woman older than 75 with acute or convalescent COVID-19. This chain's CDR3 is CASSQQSTRYEQYF. The CDR3 nucleotides are TGTGCCAGCAGCCAGCAATCTACCCGGTACGAGCAGTACTTC.